This TCR beta chain was sequenced during a study of T-cell reconstitution after alpha-beta-depleted transplantation in children. This clonotype was counted many times. The TCRbeta library was prepared with unique molecular identifiers. TCRdb redid the calling of the PCR reads with MiXCR, one entry per CDR3 protein. Among 540,000 or so distinct CDR3 sequences listed, 20% to 25% were seen once. V shed 3 bases and J 2 bases; nucleotides not matched to a gene: 5. CDR1 and CDR2 from the germline V gene are KGHDR and SFDVKD. This CDR3 is 15 amino acids long. The receptor was isolated from a boy under two years old who had a stem cell transplant for acute myeloid leukemia, so the T cells may come from the graft donor. This chain links TRBV24-1 with TRBJ1-2; 7 bases fit TRBD1. Sequences were derived from PBMCs, mostly from graft donor cells, sampled 360 days after TCRalphabeta/CD19-depleted stem cell transplant. CDR3 protein: CATSDGKGQNYGYTF. CDR3 sequence (DNA): TGTGCCACCAGTGATGGAAAGGGACAGAACTATGGCTACACCTTC.